Each of the 20 T cell receptor beta chains below was sequenced from the same sample in a study of T cell repertoires in cytomegalovirus infection. One entry per CDR3 protein, called by TCRdb with MiXCR from the reads. The table has roughly 500,000 distinct CDR3 sequences, about 11% seen once; the top ten hold roughly 10%. The sample consisted of PBMCs. The receptor set was obtained from a human donor in good health (CMV status not recorded). Some clones in this sample may be carry-over from other donors' samples.

V gene TRBV20-1 combines with J gene TRBJ1-1; 10 bases map to TRBD1. This CDR3 has 14 amino acids. Trimming took 3 bases from V and 5 from J; bases not matched to a gene: 6. Per the germline V gene, CDR1 is DFQATT and CDR2 is SNEGSKA (reference sequence). Here the CDR3 reads CSASGPGQGTEAFF. DNA for the CDR3: TGCAGTGCTAGTGGACCGGGACAGGGGACTGAAGCTTTCTTT.

This clonotype was found many times. The chain joins TRBV10-3 to TRBJ2-1; TRBD2 matches at 8 bases. The V gene end was trimmed by 2 bases and the J gene end by 0 bases; junction bases not matched to a gene: 9. The CDR3 covers 18 residues. Germline CDR1 ENHRY, CDR2 SYGVKD. The CDR3 sequence is CAISEDSGAPSSYNEQFF. CDR3 nucleotides: TGTGCCATCAGTGAGGATAGCGGGGCCCCCAGCTCCTACAATGAGCAGTTCTTC.

The rearrangement uses TRBV29-1 and TRBJ1-1; 7 positions agree with TRBD1. The J segment lost 0 bases and the V segment lost 8 bases, leaving 6 bases of the junction unmatched. Germline V gives CDR1 SQVTM, CDR2 ANQGSEA. This CDR3 contains 13 residues. Here the CDR3 reads CSSRGGLNTEAFF. CDR3 nucleotides: TGCAGCTCGCGAGGGGGCTTGAACACTGAAGCTTTCTTT.

The chain joins TRBV9 to TRBJ2-1; 10 nucleotides match TRBD1. J gave up 9 bases and V 3 bases, and 9 bases lay outside the gene matches. Germline CDR1 SGDLS, CDR2 YYNGEE. CDR3 size: 15 residues. The CDR3 reads CASSDPGTGVGEQFF. In DNA, the CDR3 is TGTGCCAGCAGCGACCCCGGGACAGGGGTGGGTGAGCAGTTCTTC.

This clonotype was seen a few times. The chain combines TRBV6-5 with TRBJ2-2; 8 bases agree with TRBD1. The CDR3 has 15 residues. Germline V lookup: CDR1 MNHEY, CDR2 SVGAGI. V gave up 2 bases and J gave up 1 base; unmatched junction bases: 0. CDR3 sequence reads: CASSYGQGNTGELFF. Written as DNA, the CDR3 is TGTGCCAGCAGTTACGGACAGGGGAACACCGGGGAGCTGTTTTTT.

This clonotype occurred many times. This chain connects TRBV20-1 to TRBJ2-7; D remains unclear. Trimming took 0 bases from V and 1 from J, leaving 7 bases between them. Germline V gives CDR1 DFQATT, CDR2 SNEGSKA (reference sequence). The CDR3 is 13 amino acids. CDR3 DNA: TGCAGTGCTAGAGATACACCATCCTACGAGCAGTACTTC. Its protein product is CSARDTPSYEQYF.

V is TRBV9 and J is TRBJ2-2; the D is unclear. This CDR3 region has 14 residues. Germline V lookup: CDR1 SGDLS, CDR2 YYNGEE. With 0 bases removed from V and 1 base from J, the gap between germline ends came to 4 bases. CDR3 amino acids: CASSVAGNTGELFF. The CDR3 bases are TGTGCCAGCAGCGTAGCAGGGAACACCGGGGAGCTGTTTTTT.

In this sample, this clonotype turned up many times. The chain's CDR3 is CASSEAATGGLEETQYF. CDR3 nucleotide sequence: TGTGCCAGCAGTGAAGCAGCAACAGGGGGCCTGGAGGAGACCCAGTACTTC. The chain carries TRBV2 and TRBJ2-5, with 9 bases lining up with TRBD1. J lost 5 bases, V lost 0 bases, and 10 bases had no gene match. Germline CDR1 and CDR2: SNHLY and FYNNEI. The CDR3 contains 17 residues.

This clonotype was observed many times. The gene calls are TRBV5-1 and TRBJ2-1, with D possibly being TRBD2 (5 bases). The germline V and J ends were trimmed by 0 bases and 0 bases, with 10 bases remaining between them. This CDR3 has 16 residues. The germline V gene encodes CDR1 SGHRS and CDR2 YFSETQ. DNA for the CDR3: TGCGCCAGCAGCTTGGAAGCGGCCCGCTCCTACAATGAGCAGTTCTTC. Translated, it gives CASSLEAARSYNEQFF.

This clonotype was recorded many times. The chain recombines TRBV7-8 with TRBJ2-5, with D perhaps matching TRBD1 (6 bases). V lost 1 base and J lost 5, with 14 bases in between. Germline V gene data show CDR1 as SGHVS and CDR2 as FQNEAQ. This CDR3 has 15 amino acids. The CDR3 nucleotides are TGTGCCAGCAGCTTAGTACGGCCAGGGGACGAGACCCAGTACTTC. The encoded protein is CASSLVRPGDETQYF.

As to this clonotype: Possible read error: a much larger clone is one base away. V usage is TRBV6-6 and J usage is TRBJ2-3, with D perhaps matching TRBD2 (6 bases). The CDR3 is 16 amino acids. Germline loops: CDR1 MNHNY, CDR2 SVGAGI (reference sequence). CDR3 DNA sequence: TGTGCCAGCAGTTCCTTCCGGGAGTTAAGCATAGATACGCAGTATTTT. It specifies CASSSFRELSIDTQYF.

This clonotype was counted ten times or more. This chain joins TRBV7-2 and TRBJ1-1; D call uncertain. The CDR3 runs to 13 residues. The germline V gene encodes CDR1 SGHTA and CDR2 FQGNSA. V was shortened by 3 bases and J by 8 bases, with 13 bases between the two germline ends. CDR3 DNA sequence: TGTGCCAGCAGCTTCTCCGGGGTGGAGGAAGCTTTCTTT. Residues: CASSFSGVEEAFF. Together with reference TRBV7-2 and TRBJ1-1, the CDR3 gives the full variable domain: GAGVSQSPSNKVTEKGKDVELRCDPISGHTALYWYRQSLGQGLEFLIYFQGNSAPDKSGLPSDRFSAERTGGSVSTLTIQRTQQEDSAVYLCASSFSGVEEAFFGQGTRLTVV.

This clonotype was seen many times. The chain recombines TRBV2 with TRBJ1-5; D is undetermined. V was trimmed by 10 bases and J by 2 bases, leaving 12 bases between them. The CDR3 is made up of 13 amino acids. The germline gives CDR1 SNHLY, CDR2 FYNNEI. CDR3 sequence reads: CAIGLERNQPQHF. DNA for the CDR3: TGTGCCATCGGACTGGAGCGCAATCAGCCCCAGCATTTT.

This clonotype appeared many times. The V and J genes are TRBV5-1 and TRBJ2-7, with 12 bases lining up with TRBD1. This CDR3 is 16 amino acids long. Losses at the gene ends were 0 bases for V and 7 bases for J; bases not matched to a gene: 8. CDR1 is SGHRS and CDR2 is YFSETQ in the germline V gene. As DNA, the CDR3 is TGCGCCAGCAGCTTGGGATTGGGACAGGGGGCGCGAGAGCAGTACTTC. Translating gives CASSLGLGQGAREQYF.

This clonotype was detected once. A much larger clone differs by one base, so this may be a read error. The CDR3 does not close with the conserved phenylalanine or tryptophan, likely indicating a read error. The rearrangement links TRBV14 to TRBJ1-2; D perhaps matches TRBD1 (6 bases). CDR1 SGHDN and CDR2 FVKESK come from the germline V gene. CDR3 size: 13 residues. V dropped 6 bases and J dropped 3 bases, with 11 bases sitting between them. The CDR3 DNA reads as TGTGCCAGCAGTACAGGGAACTACTATGGCTACACCCTC. Amino acid sequence: CASSTGNYYGYTL.

This clonotype was picked up many times. The chain uses TRBV12-3 or TRBV12-4 and TRBJ2-1; possibly TRBD1 for D (6 bases). V was pared by 3 bases and J by 10 bases, with 13 bases between. This CDR3 is 13 amino acids long. CDR3 region: CASSLRDITEQFF. Here the CDR3 DNA reads TGTGCCAGCAGTTTGAGGGACATCACCGAGCAGTTCTTC.

The sample holds many counts of this clonotype. V is TRBV7-9 and J is TRBJ2-7; D ambiguous. Deletions cut 4 bases from V and 3 bases from J, with 16 bases between. The CDR3 runs to 15 residues. Per germline, CDR1 SEHNR and CDR2 FQNEAQ (reference sequence). The chain's CDR3 is CASSSALLSLYEQYF. CDR3 in DNA: TGTGCCAGCAGCTCGGCCCTCCTATCTCTCTACGAGCAGTACTTC. The whole variable domain, remainder taken from reference TRBV7-9 and TRBJ2-7, is DTGVSQNPRHKITKRGQNVTFRCDPISEHNRLYWYRQTLGQGPEFLTYFQNEAQLEKSRLLSDRFSAERPKGSFSTLEIQRTEQGDSAMYLCASSSALLSLYEQYFGPGTRLTVT.

Only one count was recorded for this clonotype. The chain has TRBV5-4 and TRBJ1-4; TRBD1 is a possible D gene (6 bases). The germline V gene encodes CDR1 SGHNT and CDR2 YYREEE (reference sequence). The V end lost 0 bases, the J end lost 0 bases, and 9 bases lay between the germline ends. This CDR3 has 16 amino acids. CDR3 sequence: CASSLAGDPTNEKLFF. The CDR3, as DNA: TGTGCCAGCAGCTTGGCAGGGGATCCAACTAATGAAAAACTGTTTTTT.

There are many counts of this clonotype. The chain recombines TRBV7-2 with TRBJ1-2; the match to TRBD1 covers 12 bases. Germline V CDR1 and CDR2: SGHTA, FQGNSA. V dropped 4 bases and J dropped 7; count of bases not matched to a gene: 10. The CDR3 spans 16 residues. As DNA, the CDR3 is TGTGCCAGCAGCTCGCCCTCCGGGACAGGGGGCGGTGGCTACACCTTC. This encodes CASSSPSGTGGGGYTF.

Concerning this clonotype: A read error may produce the germline difference seen at one junction end. The chain carries TRBV10-2 and TRBJ1-2; no definite D call. Germline V gene lookup returns CDR1 WSHSY and CDR2 SAAADI. This CDR3 spans 12 amino acids. DNA of the CDR3: TGCGCCAGCAGTCCAGCTAACTATAGCTACACCTTC. Protein product: CASSPANYSYTF.